Below are 28 T cell receptor beta chains sequenced from a single sample in a study of T cells in Graves' hyperthyroidism and ophthalmopathy. RNA transcripts gave rise to amplified TCR beta CDR3 regions. HTBI primers were used for first-round RT-PCR of the TCR CDR3. Via MiXCR, TCRdb re-called the multiplex PCR reads, giving one row per CDR3 protein. The profile shows around 440,000 distinct CDR3 sequences, around 14% of them singletons. Source material: blood. The receptors were sampled from a woman younger than 35 with Graves' hyperthyroidism.

Ten or more counts support this clonotype. The chain uses TRBV5-1 and TRBJ2-3; TRBD1 matches at 7 bases. J gave up 0 bases and V 3 bases, and 10 bases lay outside the gene matches. CDR3 length: 17 amino acids. Germline CDR1 and CDR2: SGHRS and YFSETQ. The CDR3 DNA follows: TGCGCCAGCAGCTCCGGGACAGCCAGATCTAGCACAGATACGCAGTATTTT. This translates into CASSSGTARSSTDTQYF.

This clonotype was seen at least ten times. The CDR3 nucleotides are TGCGCCAGCAGCCCCGGACAGGGGAAGGGTCAGCCCCAGCATTTT. This sequence encodes CASSPGQGKGQPQHF. The chain is built from TRBV4-1 and TRBJ1-5, with 9 bases fitting TRBD1. Trimming at V came to 4 bases and at J to 6 bases, leaving 7 bases not matched to a gene. Per germline, CDR1 MGHRA and CDR2 YSYEKL. The CDR3 contains 15 residues.

This clonotype has at least ten counts. CDR3 nucleotide sequence: TGTGCCAGCAGTGATACATGGGGTCTGCAGCAGTACTTC. Translation: CASSDTWGLQQYF. The rearrangement joins TRBV2 to TRBJ2-7; D is unresolved. CDR3 length equals 13 residues. Germline values: CDR1 SNHLY, CDR2 FYNNEI. Trimming left V 3 bases short and J 8 bases short, with 14 bases between.

This clonotype was picked up a small number of times. The V and J genes are TRBV10-3 and TRBJ2-2; D is perhaps TRBD2 (5 bases). CDR3 length: 14 amino acids. Trimming took 4 bases from V and 7 from J, leaving 13 bases between them. CDR1 and CDR2 from the germline V gene are ENHRY and SYGVKD. The CDR3 region is CAISGLASGGELFF. Written as DNA, the CDR3 is TGTGCCATCAGTGGGCTAGCCTCCGGCGGGGAGCTGTTTTTT.

The CDR3 DNA is TGTGCCAGCAGTTACTCGGGGAGTAACCACAATGAGCAGTTCTTC. This codes for CASSYSGSNHNEQFF. The genes are TRBV27 and TRBJ2-1; maybe TRBD2 (5 bases). This CDR3 has 15 amino acids. Germline V lookup: CDR1 MNHEY, CDR2 SMNVEV (reference sequence). V gave up 4 bases and J gave up 5 bases, with 15 bases separating them.

This clonotype was detected many times. This CDR3 is CSASGQGPDLKPYEQYF. CDR3 in DNA: TGCAGTGCTAGTGGACAGGGGCCTGACTTAAAACCCTACGAGCAGTACTTC. The chain carries TRBV20-1 and TRBJ2-7; 9 positions match TRBD1. The junction had 14 bases not matched to a gene; V was cut back by 3 bases and J by 2 bases. The CDR3 spans 17 residues. Germline V CDR1 and CDR2: DFQATT, SNEGSKA (reference sequence).

This clonotype appeared a few times. The chain has TRBV14 and TRBJ2-5, with no clear D. The germline V gene has CDR1 SGHDN and CDR2 FVKESK. The length of the CDR3 is 15 residues. The V end was cut by 0 bases, the J end by 0 bases, with 8 bases between. The CDR3 sequence: CASSQDWPDQETQYF. The CDR3 DNA reads TGTGCCAGCAGCCAAGATTGGCCAGACCAAGAGACCCAGTACTTC.

The V gene is TRBV20-1, the J gene TRBJ2-3, with D possibly being TRBD1 or TRBD2 (7 bases each). CDR3 length equals 15 residues. V was shortened by 0 bases and J by 4 bases, with 14 bases between the two germline ends. Germline V lookup: CDR1 DFQATT, CDR2 SNEGSKA (reference sequence). CDR3 DNA: TGCAGTGCTAGAGATCAGGGGGGGAGGGCAGATACGCAGTATTTT. The encoded protein is CSARDQGGRADTQYF.

The chain is built from TRBV2 and TRBJ1-4, with D maybe TRBD1 (6 bases). The germline V and J ends were trimmed by 0 bases and 5 bases, with 16 bases remaining between them. This CDR3 spans 17 amino acids. CDR1 and CDR2 from the germline V gene are SNHLY and FYNNEI. The CDR3 DNA reads TGTGCCAGCAGTGAAGCGCCATCGGGGGCCGGGAATGAAAAACTGTTTTTT. It yields the protein CASSEAPSGAGNEKLFF.

Note on this clonotype: A much larger clone differs by one base, so this may be a read error. CDR3 loop: CASSGAGTSLLNEQFF. CDR3 sequence (DNA): TGTGCCAGCAGTGGAGCCGGGACTAGCCTCCTCAATGAGCAGTTCTTC. V usage is TRBV2 and J usage is TRBJ2-1; 9 nucleotides agree with TRBD2. The CDR3 is 16 residues long. Per germline, CDR1 SNHLY and CDR2 FYNNEI. Trimming took 4 bases from V and 6 from J; bases not matched to a gene: 10.

This clonotype was observed at least ten times. The rearrangement joins TRBV11-3 to TRBJ2-5; TRBD1 agrees at 8 bases. The CDR3 runs 13 residues. Germline loops: CDR1 SGHNT, CDR2 YENEEA. Trimming at V came to 8 bases and at J to 2 bases, leaving 4 bases not matched to a gene. The CDR3 is CASGQGKQETQYF. The CDR3 DNA reads TGTGCCAGCGGACAGGGAAAACAAGAGACCCAGTACTTC.

This clonotype came up many times. The V call is TRBV20-1, the J call TRBJ1-5; 10 bases are shared with TRBD1. The CDR3 length is 14 residues. Per the germline V gene, CDR1 is DFQATT and CDR2 is SNEGSKA (reference sequence). Unmatched junction bases numbered 4, after V lost 6 bases and J lost 2 bases. The CDR3 sequence: CSAMTGGGNQPQHF. For the CDR3, the DNA is TGCAGTGCAATGACAGGGGGCGGCAATCAGCCCCAGCATTTT.

This clonotype was seen at least ten times. CDR3 protein: CASSSPQMGGYTF. The CDR3 DNA follows: TGTGCCAGCAGTTCCCCTCAGATGGGTGGCTACACCTTC. V usage is TRBV12-3 or TRBV12-4 and J usage is TRBJ1-2; D is unclear. This CDR3 comprises 13 residues. V dropped 4 bases and J dropped 7 bases, with 13 bases sitting between them.

There are a few counts of this clonotype. The rearrangement uses TRBV4-1 and TRBJ1-2; TRBD1 is a possible D gene (6 bases). The CDR3 contains 16 residues. The germline V and J ends were trimmed by 3 bases and 6 bases, with 20 bases remaining between them. In germline, CDR1 is MGHRA, CDR2 YSYEKL. CDR3 amino acids: CASSHPTGKVTNGYTF. In nucleotides, the CDR3 is TGCGCCAGCAGCCACCCTACAGGGAAGGTAACTAATGGCTACACCTTC.

This clonotype was seen ten or more times. J is TRBJ1-1 and V is TRBV19, with no clear D. Trimming removed 6 bases from V and 0 bases from J, with 17 bases in between. Per the germline V gene, CDR1 is LNHDA and CDR2 is SQIVND (reference sequence). CDR3 length: 16 residues. CDR3 residues: CASRGGRKGLNTEAFF. The CDR3 nucleotides read TGTGCCAGTAGGGGAGGGCGGAAGGGTTTGAACACTGAAGCTTTCTTT.

Many counts were recorded for this clonotype. The chain uses TRBV5-1 and TRBJ2-1; 8 nucleotides align to TRBD1. Germline CDR1 SGHRS, CDR2 YFSETQ. J gave up 8 bases and V 4 bases, and 11 bases lay outside the gene matches. CDR3 length: 15 residues. Here the CDR3 reads CASSVTGQGIDEQFF. The CDR3 coding sequence is TGCGCCAGCAGCGTTACCGGACAGGGCATCGATGAGCAGTTCTTC.

This clonotype was counted at least ten times. V and J are TRBV18 and TRBJ1-1; D ambiguous. From germline, CDR1 is KGHSH and CDR2 LQKENI. The ends were cut back, 4 bases at V and 5 bases at J, with 8 bases in the middle. The CDR3 consists of 12 residues. The CDR3 nucleotides read TGTGCCAGCTCACTAAGGGAAACTGAAGCTTTCTTT. Translating it yields CASSLRETEAFF.

This clonotype showed up many times. The rearrangement links TRBV27 to TRBJ2-2, with D perhaps matching TRBD1 (5 bases). CDR3 length: 14 residues. CDR1 and CDR2 (germline): MNHEY, SMNVEV (reference sequence). Deletions cut 7 bases from V and 7 bases from J, with 16 bases between. The CDR3 nucleotides read TGTGCCAGCACCGACAGCCAGCCCAACGGGGAGCTGTTTTTT. Protein: CASTDSQPNGELFF.

The table lists this clonotype with many counts. This rearrangement joins TRBV12-3 or TRBV12-4 to TRBJ1-3; D ambiguous. V dropped 5 bases and J dropped 10 bases, with 15 bases sitting between them. This CDR3 spans 13 amino acids. CDR3 sequence reads: CASSPETDRTIYF. As DNA, the CDR3 is TGTGCCAGCAGTCCCGAGACGGACCGGACCATATATTTT.

This clonotype showed up many times. V usage is TRBV28 and J usage is TRBJ1-4; tentative D call: TRBD1 (5 bases). Germline V gives CDR1 MDHEN, CDR2 SYDVKM. CDR3 length: 14 amino acids. Trimming took 6 bases from V and 3 from J, leaving 11 bases between them. The DNA for the CDR3 is TGTGCCAGCAGGGGGACGGGACCTAATGAAAAACTGTTTTTT. It translates to CASRGTGPNEKLFF.

The rearrangement links TRBV5-6 to TRBJ1-5, with 8 bases fitting TRBD1. This CDR3 region has 17 residues. The trim removed 1 base at V and 2 bases at J, leaving 8 bases unmatched. Looked up from germline, CDR1 is SGHDT and CDR2 is YYEEEE. CDR3 in DNA: TGTGCCAGCAGCTTGCGGGCAGGGGGCAGGGGCAATCAGCCCCAGCATTTT. It yields the protein CASSLRAGGRGNQPQHF.

This clonotype was found once. The CDR3 sequence is CATSRDRGRTMSEQYF. CDR3 in DNA: TGTGCCACCAGCAGAGATCGGGGCCGAACTATGAGCGAGCAGTACTTC. The rearrangement joins TRBV15 to TRBJ2-7, with D perhaps TRBD1 or TRBD2 (5 bases each). Looked up from germline, CDR1 is LNHNV and CDR2 is YYDKDF (reference sequence). The CDR3 covers 16 residues. V shed 0 bases and J shed 6 bases, with 18 bases lying between them.

This rearrangement joins TRBV20-1 to TRBJ2-3; 14 bases line up with TRBD2. V was pared by 1 base and J by 2 bases, with 8 bases of the junction left unmatched. Per the germline V gene, CDR1 is DFQATT and CDR2 is SNEGSKA (reference sequence). CDR3 size: 18 residues. Here the CDR3 reads CSARGGTSGSGATDTQYF. DNA for the CDR3: TGCAGTGCTAGAGGTGGGACTAGCGGGAGTGGGGCCACAGATACGCAGTATTTT.

This clonotype has ten or more counts. The V call is TRBV6-1, the J call TRBJ1-2, with a tentative D call TRBD1 (5 bases). Trimming shortened V by 6 bases and J by 7 bases, and 12 bases separated the two germline ends. The CDR3 is 12 residues long. CDR1 is MNHNS and CDR2 is SASEGT in the germline V gene. The CDR3 sequence is CASRQDTGGYTF. The CDR3 nucleotides are TGTGCCAGCAGACAGGACACAGGTGGCTACACCTTC.

To note about this clonotype: This may come from a read error, since a much larger clone is one base off. The chain combines TRBV15 with TRBJ2-1; D is unclear. With 0 bases removed from V and 8 bases from J, the gap between germline ends came to 20 bases. Germline V gene data show CDR1 as LNHNV and CDR2 as YYDKDF (reference sequence). The CDR3 consists of 17 residues. The CDR3 DNA reads as TGTGCCACCAGCAGAGATATCGGAGCGAGAGGTCTGGATGAGCAGTTCTTC. Translated: CATSRDIGARGLDEQFF.

This clonotype was seen ten or more times. The genes are TRBV5-1 and TRBJ1-4; the D is unclear. Trimming took 0 bases from V and 5 from J, leaving 8 bases between them. Germline loops: CDR1 SGHRS, CDR2 YFSETQ. This CDR3 is 14 amino acids long. This chain's CDR3 is CASSLDIQNEKLFF. In DNA, the CDR3 is TGCGCCAGCAGCTTGGATATACAGAATGAAAAACTGTTTTTT.

In its sample, this clonotype was seen many times. The rearrangement links TRBV6-1 to TRBJ1-4; 10 bases agree with TRBD1. The germline gives CDR1 MNHNS, CDR2 SASEGT. The CDR3 is made up of 18 amino acids. Losses at the gene ends were 5 bases for V and 3 bases for J; bases not matched to a gene: 12. The CDR3 loop is CASSNTPGTGDPNEKLFF. In DNA form, the CDR3 reads TGTGCCAGCAGTAATACCCCCGGGACAGGGGACCCTAATGAAAAACTGTTTTTT.

In its sample, this clonotype was seen many times. The genes are TRBV30 and TRBJ2-5, with no clear D. V was pared by 0 bases and J by 5 bases, with 13 bases between. The CDR3 consists of 14 residues. CDR1 is GTSNPN and CDR2 is SVGIG in the germline V gene (reference sequence). CDR3 region: CAWSVERRMETQYF. The CDR3 DNA sequence: TGTGCCTGGAGTGTAGAGCGCAGGATGGAGACCCAGTACTTC.